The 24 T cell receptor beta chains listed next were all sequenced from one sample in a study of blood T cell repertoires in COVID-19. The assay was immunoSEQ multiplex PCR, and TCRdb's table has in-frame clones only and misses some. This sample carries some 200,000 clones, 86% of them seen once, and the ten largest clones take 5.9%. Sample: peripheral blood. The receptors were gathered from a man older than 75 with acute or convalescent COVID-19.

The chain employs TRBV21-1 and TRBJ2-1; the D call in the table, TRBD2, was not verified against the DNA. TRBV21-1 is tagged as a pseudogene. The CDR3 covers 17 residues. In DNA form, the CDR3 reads TGTGCCAGCAGCCCTTTATTGATAGCGGGAGCCTACAATGAGCAGTTCTTC. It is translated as CASSPLLIAGAYNEQFF.

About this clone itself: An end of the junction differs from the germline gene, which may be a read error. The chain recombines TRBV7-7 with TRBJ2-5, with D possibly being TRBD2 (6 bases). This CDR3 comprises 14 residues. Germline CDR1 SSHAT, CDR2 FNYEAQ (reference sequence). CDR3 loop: CASSLGLNQETQYF. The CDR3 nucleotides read TGTGCTAGCAGCTTAGGACTAAACCAAGAGACCCAGTACTTC.

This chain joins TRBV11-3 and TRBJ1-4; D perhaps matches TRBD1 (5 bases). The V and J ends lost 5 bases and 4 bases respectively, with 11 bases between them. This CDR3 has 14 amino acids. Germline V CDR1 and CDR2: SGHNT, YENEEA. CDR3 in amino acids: CASSPGLGNEKLFF. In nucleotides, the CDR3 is TGTGCCAGCAGCCCAGGGCTGGGTAATGAAAAACTGTTTTTT.

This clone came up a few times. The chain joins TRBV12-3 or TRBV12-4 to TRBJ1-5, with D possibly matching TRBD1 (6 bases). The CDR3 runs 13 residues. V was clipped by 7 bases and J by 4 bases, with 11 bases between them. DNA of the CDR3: TGTGCCAGCATGAGGCAGGGGAATCAGCCCCAGCATTTT. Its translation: CASMRQGNQPQHF.

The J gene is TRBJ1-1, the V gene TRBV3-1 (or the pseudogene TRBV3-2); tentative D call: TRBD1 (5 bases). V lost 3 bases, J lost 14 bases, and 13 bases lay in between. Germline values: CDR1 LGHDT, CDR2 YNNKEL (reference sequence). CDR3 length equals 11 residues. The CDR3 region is CASSQGRGVFF. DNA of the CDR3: TGTGCCAGCAGCCAGGGCCGGGGGGTGTTCTTT.

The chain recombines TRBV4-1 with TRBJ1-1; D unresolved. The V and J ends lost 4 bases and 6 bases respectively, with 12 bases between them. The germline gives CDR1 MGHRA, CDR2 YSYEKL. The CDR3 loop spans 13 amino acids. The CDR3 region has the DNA TGCGCCAGCAGCCCCCGAGAGGTTGCTGAAGCTTTCTTT. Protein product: CASSPREVAEAFF.

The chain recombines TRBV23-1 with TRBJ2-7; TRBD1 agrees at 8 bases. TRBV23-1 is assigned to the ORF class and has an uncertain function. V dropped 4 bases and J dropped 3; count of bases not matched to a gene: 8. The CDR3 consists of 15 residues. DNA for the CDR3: TGCGCCAGCAGTCTGGGTCCGGACAGGGTCTACGAGCAGTACTTC. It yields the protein CASSLGPDRVYEQYF.

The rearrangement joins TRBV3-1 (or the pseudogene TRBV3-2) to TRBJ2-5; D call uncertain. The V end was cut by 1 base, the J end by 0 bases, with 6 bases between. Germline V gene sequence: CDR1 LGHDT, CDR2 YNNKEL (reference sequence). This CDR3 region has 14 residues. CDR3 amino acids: CASSQANDQETQYF. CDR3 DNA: TGTGCCAGCAGCCAAGCTAACGACCAAGAGACCCAGTACTTC.

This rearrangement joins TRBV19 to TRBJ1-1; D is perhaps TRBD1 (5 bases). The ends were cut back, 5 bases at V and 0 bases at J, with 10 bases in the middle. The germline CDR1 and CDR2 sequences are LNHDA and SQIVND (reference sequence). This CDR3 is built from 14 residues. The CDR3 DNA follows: TGTGCCAGTAGTCCCGACAGAATGAACACTGAAGCTTTCTTT. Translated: CASSPDRMNTEAFF.

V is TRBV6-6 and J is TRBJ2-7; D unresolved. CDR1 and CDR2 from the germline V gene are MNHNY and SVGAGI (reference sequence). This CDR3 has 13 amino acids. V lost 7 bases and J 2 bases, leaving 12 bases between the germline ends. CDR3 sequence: CASTGSNAYEQYV. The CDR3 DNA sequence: TGTGCCAGCACCGGGTCGAACGCCTACGAGCAGTACGTC.

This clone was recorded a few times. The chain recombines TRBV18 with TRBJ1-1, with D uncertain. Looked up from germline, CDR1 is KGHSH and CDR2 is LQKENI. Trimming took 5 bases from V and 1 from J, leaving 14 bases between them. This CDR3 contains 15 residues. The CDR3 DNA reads TGTGCCAGCTCAATCGGGTCGGGAGGGAACACTGAAGCTTTCTTT. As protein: CASSIGSGGNTEAFF.

The CDR3 nucleotides are TGTGCCAGCAGTGAAGGGGGCCGTAATGAAAAACTGTTTTTT. Encoded protein: CASSEGGRNEKLFF. V gene TRBV2 combines with J gene TRBJ1-4; possible D gene TRBD1, 5 bases. V lost 1 base, J lost 4 bases, and 7 bases lay in between. Germline V lookup: CDR1 SNHLY, CDR2 FYNNEI. This CDR3 is 14 amino acids long.

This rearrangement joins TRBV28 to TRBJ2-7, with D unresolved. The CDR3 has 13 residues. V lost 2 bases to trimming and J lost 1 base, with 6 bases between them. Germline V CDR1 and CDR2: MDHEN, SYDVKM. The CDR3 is CASSLDISYEQYF. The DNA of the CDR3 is TGTGCCAGCAGTTTAGACATTTCCTACGAGCAGTACTTC.

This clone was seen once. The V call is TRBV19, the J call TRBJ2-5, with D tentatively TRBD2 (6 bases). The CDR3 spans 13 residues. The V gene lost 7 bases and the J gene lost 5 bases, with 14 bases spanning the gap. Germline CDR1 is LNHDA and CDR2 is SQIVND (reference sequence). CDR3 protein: CASTRPGGETQYF. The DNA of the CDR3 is TGTGCCAGTACCCGACCTGGAGGGGAGACCCAGTACTTC. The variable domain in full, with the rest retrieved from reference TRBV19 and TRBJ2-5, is DGGITQSPKYLFRKEGQNVTLSCEQNLNHDAMYWYRQDPGQGLRLIYYSQIVNDFQKGDIAEGYSVSREKKESFPLTVTSAQKNPTAFYLCASTRPGGETQYFGPGTRLLVL.

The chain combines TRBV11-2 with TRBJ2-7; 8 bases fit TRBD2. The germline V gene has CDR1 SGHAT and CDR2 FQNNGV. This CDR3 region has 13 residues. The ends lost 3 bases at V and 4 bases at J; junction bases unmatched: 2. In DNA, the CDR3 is TGTGCCAGCAGCTTCGGGGGGGTGTACGAGCAGTACTTC. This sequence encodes CASSFGGVYEQYF.

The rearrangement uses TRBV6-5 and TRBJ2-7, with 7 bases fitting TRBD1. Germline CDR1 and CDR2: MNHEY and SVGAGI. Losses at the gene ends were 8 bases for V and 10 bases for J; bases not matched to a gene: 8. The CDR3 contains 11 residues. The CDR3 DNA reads TGTGCCAGCGGAACCGGGACAGTCCAGTACTTC. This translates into CASGTGTVQYF.

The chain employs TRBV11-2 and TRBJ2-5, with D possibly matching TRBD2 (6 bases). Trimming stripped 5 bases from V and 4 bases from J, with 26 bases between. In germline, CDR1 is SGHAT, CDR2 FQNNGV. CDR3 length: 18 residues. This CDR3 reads CASSLRGYGASVTETQYF. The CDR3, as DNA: TGTGCCAGCAGCCTACGGGGCTATGGGGCTAGCGTAACAGAGACCCAGTACTTC.

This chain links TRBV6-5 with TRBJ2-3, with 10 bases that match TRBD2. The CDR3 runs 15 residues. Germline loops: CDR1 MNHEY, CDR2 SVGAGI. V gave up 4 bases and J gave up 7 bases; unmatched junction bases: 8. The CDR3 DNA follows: TGTGCCAGCAGTTTCCTAGCGGGAGAGGGAAATACGCAGTATTTT. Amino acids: CASSFLAGEGNTQYF.

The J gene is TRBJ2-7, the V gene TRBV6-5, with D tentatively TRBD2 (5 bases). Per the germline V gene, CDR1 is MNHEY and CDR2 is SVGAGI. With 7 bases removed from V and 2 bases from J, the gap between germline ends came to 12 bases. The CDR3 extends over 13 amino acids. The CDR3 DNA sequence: TGTGCCAGCACGGCCCGGGAAACCTACGAGCAGTACGTC. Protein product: CASTARETYEQYV.

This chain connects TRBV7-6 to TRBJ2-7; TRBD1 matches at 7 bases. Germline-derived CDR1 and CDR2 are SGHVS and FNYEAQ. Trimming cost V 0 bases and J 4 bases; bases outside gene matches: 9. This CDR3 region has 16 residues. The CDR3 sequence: CASSLASGGGVYEQYF. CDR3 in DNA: TGTGCCAGCAGCTTAGCGTCAGGGGGTGGGGTTTACGAGCAGTACTTC. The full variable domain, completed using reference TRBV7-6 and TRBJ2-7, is GAGVSQSPRYKVTKRGQDVALRCDPISGHVSLYWYRQALGQGPEFLTYFNYEAQQDKSGLPNDRFSAERPEGSISTLTIQRTEQRDSAMYRCASSLASGGGVYEQYFGPGTRLTVT.

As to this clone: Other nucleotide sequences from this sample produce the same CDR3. The chain's CDR3 is CASSLGSGVETQYF. Written as DNA, the CDR3 is TGTGCCAGCAGCTTGGGTTCGGGGGTAGAGACCCAGTACTTC. The chain carries TRBV5-4 and TRBJ2-5; TRBD2 might be the D (6 bases). Trimming left V 0 bases short and J 4 bases short, with 10 bases between. Germline CDR1 is SGHNT and CDR2 is YYREEE (reference sequence). This CDR3 is built from 14 residues.

CDR3 nucleotide sequence: TGTGCCAGCAGCTTGTTCCAGGCCAACTATGGCTACACCTTC. It encodes CASSLFQANYGYTF. The chain uses TRBV5-4 and TRBJ1-2, with unresolved D. The CDR3 length is 14 residues. Germline V lookup: CDR1 SGHNT, CDR2 YYREEE (reference sequence). Trimming shortened V by 1 base and J by 2 bases, and 9 bases separated the two germline ends.

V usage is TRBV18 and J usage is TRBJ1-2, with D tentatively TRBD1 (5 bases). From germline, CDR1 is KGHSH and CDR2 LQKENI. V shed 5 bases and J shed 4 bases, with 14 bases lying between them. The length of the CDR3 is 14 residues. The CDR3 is CASSANRDSYGYTF. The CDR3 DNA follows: TGTGCCAGCTCAGCGAATCGGGACTCCTATGGCTACACCTTC.

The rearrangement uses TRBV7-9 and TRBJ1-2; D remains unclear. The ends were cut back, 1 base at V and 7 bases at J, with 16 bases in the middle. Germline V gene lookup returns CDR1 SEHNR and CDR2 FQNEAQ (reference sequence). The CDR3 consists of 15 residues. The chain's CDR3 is CASSLGPAGRVGYTF. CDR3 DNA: TGTGCCAGCAGCTTAGGGCCGGCTGGGAGAGTTGGCTACACCTTC.